This entry features one T cell receptor beta chain sequence. Its antigen is unknown. The sample belongs to a study of T cells after yellow fever vaccination. Study-level findings and limits: Though it reached lower strength, the secondary response hit its peak faster, day 5 versus 15. A small proportion of clonotypes was detected in both the CD4 and CD8 compartments. Post-booster samples contained most primary-vaccination clones (around 96% CD4, around 90% CD8).

Template switching by 5'RACE produced TCR cDNA, adding a universal primer site and UMIs. Using its own MiXCR run on the 5' RACE reads, TCRdb lists one record per CDR3 protein. The sample has about 320,000 distinct CDR3 sequences, approximately 11% seen once. The TCR originated in a man aged 18-30 years who received the YFV17D yellow fever vaccine. The sample here was CD4+ T cells sorted from PBMCs, taken 45 days after the yellow fever booster vaccination.

CDR3 residues: CASSGDRVTQETQYF. CDR3 DNA: TGTGCCAGCAGCGGGGACAGGGTAACGCAAGAGACCCAGTACTTC. The chain carries TRBV5-4 and TRBJ2-5; 9 bases fit TRBD1. The CDR3 loop spans 15 amino acids. Germline CDR1 SGHNT, CDR2 YYREEE (reference sequence). V lost 4 bases and J lost 2; bases outside the gene matches: 6. The entire variable domain, with the rest obtained from reference TRBV5-4 and TRBJ2-5, is as follows: ETGVTQSPTHLIKTRGQQVTLRCSSQSGHNTVSWYQQALGQGPQFIFQYYREEENGRGNFPPRFSGLQFPNYSSELNVNALELDDSALYLCASSGDRVTQETQYFGPGTRLLVL.